This record covers a single TCR beta chain. Its target is unknown. In the naive CD8 group, cells lacked CD45RO and were positively selected for CCR7, so terminally differentiated effector memory CD45RA+ cells were left out. This specimen comes from a study of shared clonotypes between healthy human individuals. The study, taken as a whole, reports: Memory subsets had estimated richness that was generally smaller than that of naive subsets. Non-shared clonotypes had lower generation probabilities than clonotypes shared by all four sorted-subset donors. The sole specimen, blood, was sampled, and tissue repertoires likely differ. Since donors were few, the genetic and exposure-history diversity represented was limited.

Germline values: CDR1 DFQATT, CDR2 SNEGSKA (reference sequence). This CDR3 has 11 residues. V lost 3 bases and J 6 bases, leaving 5 bases between the germline ends. The repertoire was sequenced with immunoSEQ multiplex PCR; TCRdb's copy has only in-frame clones and lacks some. Here the sample spans about 2 million clones, about 94% being singletons. This sequence was found in a man between 18 and 35 years old in good health. This chain links TRBV20-1 with TRBJ1-4, with D hard to call. Material for sequencing was naive CD8+ T cells sorted from blood. Here the CDR3 DNA reads TGCAGTGCTAGCCGGGATGAAAAACTGTTTTTT. Its translation is CSASRDEKLFF.